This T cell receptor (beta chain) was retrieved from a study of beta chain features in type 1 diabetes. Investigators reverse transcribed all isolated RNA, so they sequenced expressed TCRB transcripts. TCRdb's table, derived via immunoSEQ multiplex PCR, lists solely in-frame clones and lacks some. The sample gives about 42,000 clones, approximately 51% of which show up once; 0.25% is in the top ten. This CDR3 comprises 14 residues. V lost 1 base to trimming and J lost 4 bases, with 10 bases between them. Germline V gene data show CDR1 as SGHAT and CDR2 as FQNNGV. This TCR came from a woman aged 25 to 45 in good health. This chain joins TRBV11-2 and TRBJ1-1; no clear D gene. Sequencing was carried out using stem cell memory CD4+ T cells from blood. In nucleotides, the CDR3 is TGTGCCAGCAGCTTAGGAGGGCTGGGCACTGAAGCTTTCTTT. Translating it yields CASSLGGLGTEAFF.